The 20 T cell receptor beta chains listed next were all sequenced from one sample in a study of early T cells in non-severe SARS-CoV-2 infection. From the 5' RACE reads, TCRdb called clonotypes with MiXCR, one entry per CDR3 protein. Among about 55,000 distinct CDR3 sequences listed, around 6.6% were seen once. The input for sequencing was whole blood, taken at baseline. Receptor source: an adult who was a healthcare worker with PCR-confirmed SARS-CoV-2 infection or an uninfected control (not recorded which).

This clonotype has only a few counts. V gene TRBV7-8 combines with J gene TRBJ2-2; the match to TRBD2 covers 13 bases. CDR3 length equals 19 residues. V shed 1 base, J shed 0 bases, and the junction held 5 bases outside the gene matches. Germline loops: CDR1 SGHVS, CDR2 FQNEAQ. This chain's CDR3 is CASSLVRLAGGSNTGELFF. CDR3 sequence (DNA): TGTGCCAGCAGCTTAGTGAGACTAGCGGGGGGATCGAACACCGGGGAGCTGTTTTTT. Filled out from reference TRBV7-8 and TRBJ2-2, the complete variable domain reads GAGVSQSPRYKVAKRGQDVALRCDPISGHVSLFWYQQALGQGPEFLTYFQNEAQLDKSGLPSDRFFAERPEGSVSTLKIQRTQQEDSAVYLCASSLVRLAGGSNTGELFFGEGSRLTVL.

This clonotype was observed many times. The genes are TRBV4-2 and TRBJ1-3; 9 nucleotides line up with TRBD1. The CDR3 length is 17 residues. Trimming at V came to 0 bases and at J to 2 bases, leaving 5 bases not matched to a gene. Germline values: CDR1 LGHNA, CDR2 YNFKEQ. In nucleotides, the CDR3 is TGTGCCAGCAGCCAAGACCCCGGGACAGGGCCTGGAAACACCATATATTTT. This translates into CASSQDPGTGPGNTIYF.

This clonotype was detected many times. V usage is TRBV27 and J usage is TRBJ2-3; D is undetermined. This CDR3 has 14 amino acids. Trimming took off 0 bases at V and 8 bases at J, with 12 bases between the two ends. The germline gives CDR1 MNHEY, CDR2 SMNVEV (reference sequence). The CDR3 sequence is CASSLSENIGTQYF. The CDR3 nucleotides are TGTGCCAGCAGTTTATCGGAAAACATCGGTACGCAGTATTTT.

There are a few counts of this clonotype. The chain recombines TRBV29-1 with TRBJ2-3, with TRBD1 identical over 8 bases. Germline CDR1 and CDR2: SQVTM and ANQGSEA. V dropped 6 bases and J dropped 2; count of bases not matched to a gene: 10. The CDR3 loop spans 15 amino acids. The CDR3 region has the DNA TGCAGCGTCCGACCGGGACAGGCCCTCACAGATACGCAGTATTTT. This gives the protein CSVRPGQALTDTQYF.

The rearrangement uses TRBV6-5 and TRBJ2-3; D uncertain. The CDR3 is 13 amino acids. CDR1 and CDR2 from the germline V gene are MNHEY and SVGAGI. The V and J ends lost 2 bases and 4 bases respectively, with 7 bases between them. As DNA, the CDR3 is TGTGCCAGCAGTTACCTTTGGGCAGATACGCAGTATTTT. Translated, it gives CASSYLWADTQYF.

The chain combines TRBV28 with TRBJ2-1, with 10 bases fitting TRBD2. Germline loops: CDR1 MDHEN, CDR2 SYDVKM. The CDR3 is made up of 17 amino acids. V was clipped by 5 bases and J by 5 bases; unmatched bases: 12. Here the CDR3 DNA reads TGTGCCAGCAGTCCTATCCCGGGACTAGCGTCAAACAATGAGCAGTTCTTC. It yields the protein CASSPIPGLASNNEQFF.

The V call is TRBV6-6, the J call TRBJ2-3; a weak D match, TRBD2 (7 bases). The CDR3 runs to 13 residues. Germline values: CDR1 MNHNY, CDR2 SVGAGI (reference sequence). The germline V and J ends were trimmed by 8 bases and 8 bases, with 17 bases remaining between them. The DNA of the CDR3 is TGTGCCAGCGGGGGGGCGCTTCTCGGTACGCAGTATTTT. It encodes CASGGALLGTQYF.

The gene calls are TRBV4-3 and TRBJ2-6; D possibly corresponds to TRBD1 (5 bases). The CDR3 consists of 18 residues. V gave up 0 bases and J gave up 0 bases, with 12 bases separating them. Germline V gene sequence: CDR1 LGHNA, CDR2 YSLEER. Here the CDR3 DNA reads TGCGCCAGCAGCCAAGATCCTCCTAGGGGCTCTGGGGCCAACGTCCTGACTTTC. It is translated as CASSQDPPRGSGANVLTF.

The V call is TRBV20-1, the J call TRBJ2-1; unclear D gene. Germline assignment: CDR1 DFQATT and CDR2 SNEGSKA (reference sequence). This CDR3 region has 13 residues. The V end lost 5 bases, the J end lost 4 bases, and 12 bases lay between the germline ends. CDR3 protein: CSAFGPLYNEQFF. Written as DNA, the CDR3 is TGCAGTGCTTTTGGCCCCCTTTACAATGAGCAGTTCTTC.

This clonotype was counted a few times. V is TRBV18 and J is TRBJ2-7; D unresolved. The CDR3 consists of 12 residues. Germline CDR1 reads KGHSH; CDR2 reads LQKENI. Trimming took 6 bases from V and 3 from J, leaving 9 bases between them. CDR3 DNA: TGTGCCAGCTCGGTGGAGAGCTACGAGCAGTACTTC. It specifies CASSVESYEQYF.

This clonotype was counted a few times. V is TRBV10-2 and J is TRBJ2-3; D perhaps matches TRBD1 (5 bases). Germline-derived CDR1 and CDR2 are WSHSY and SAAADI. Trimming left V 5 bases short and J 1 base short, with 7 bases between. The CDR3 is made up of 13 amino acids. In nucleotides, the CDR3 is TGCGCCAGCAGTATACAGGGCACAGATACGCAGTATTTT. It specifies CASSIQGTDTQYF.

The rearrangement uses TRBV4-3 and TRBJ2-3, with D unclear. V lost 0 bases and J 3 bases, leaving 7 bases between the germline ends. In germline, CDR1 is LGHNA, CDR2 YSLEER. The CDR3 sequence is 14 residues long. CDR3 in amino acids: CASSQDLITDTQYF. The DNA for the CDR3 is TGCGCCAGCAGCCAAGACCTTATTACAGATACGCAGTATTTT.

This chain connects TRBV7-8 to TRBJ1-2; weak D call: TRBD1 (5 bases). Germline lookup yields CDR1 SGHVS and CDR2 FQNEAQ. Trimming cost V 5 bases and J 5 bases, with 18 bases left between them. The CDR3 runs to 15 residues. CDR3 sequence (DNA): TGTGCCAGCAGCCGGGACGGAGCGGTCGGTTATGGCTACACCTTC. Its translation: CASSRDGAVGYGYTF.

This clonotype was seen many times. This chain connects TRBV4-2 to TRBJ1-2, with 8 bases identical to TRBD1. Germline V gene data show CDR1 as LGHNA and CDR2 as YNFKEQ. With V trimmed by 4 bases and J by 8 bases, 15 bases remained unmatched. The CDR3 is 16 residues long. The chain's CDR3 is CASSPVGELDRDGYTF. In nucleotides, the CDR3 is TGTGCCAGCAGCCCAGTCGGGGAATTGGACAGGGACGGCTACACCTTC.

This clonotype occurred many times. Written as DNA, the CDR3 is TGTGCCACCAGTGATTTCATAGGTTGGACAGCGGATAATGAAAAACTGTTTTTT. Residues: CATSDFIGWTADNEKLFF. This chain joins TRBV24-1 and TRBJ1-4, with D maybe TRBD1 (6 bases). Germline-derived CDR1 and CDR2 are KGHDR and SFDVKD. V was cut by 1 base and J by 4 bases, with 18 bases left in between. The CDR3 consists of 18 residues.

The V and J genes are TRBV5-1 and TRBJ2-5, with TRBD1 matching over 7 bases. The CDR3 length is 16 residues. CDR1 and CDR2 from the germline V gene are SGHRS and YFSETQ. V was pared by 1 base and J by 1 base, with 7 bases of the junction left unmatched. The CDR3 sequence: CASSLNRGSPQETQYF. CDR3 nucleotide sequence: TGCGCCAGCAGCTTGAACAGGGGATCGCCCCAAGAGACCCAGTACTTC.

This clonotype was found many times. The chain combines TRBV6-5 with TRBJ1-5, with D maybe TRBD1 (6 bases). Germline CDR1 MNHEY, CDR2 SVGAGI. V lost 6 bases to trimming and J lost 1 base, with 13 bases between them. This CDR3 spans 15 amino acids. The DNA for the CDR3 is TGTGCCAGCAGGCATCACAGGGAAAGCAATCAGCCCCAGCATTTT. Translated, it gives CASRHHRESNQPQHF.

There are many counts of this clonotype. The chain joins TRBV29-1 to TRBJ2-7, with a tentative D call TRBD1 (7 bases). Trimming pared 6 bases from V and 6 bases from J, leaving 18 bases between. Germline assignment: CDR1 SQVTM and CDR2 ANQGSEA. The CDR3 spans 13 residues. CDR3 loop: CSVNGGTATEQYF. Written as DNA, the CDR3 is TGCAGCGTCAACGGCGGGACAGCGACCGAGCAGTACTTC.

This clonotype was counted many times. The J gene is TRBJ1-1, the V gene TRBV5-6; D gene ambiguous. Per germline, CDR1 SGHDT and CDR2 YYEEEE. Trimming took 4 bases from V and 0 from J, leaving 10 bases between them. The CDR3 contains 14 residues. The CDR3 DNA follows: TGTGCCAGCAGCCCCGGGCCCCTGAACACTGAAGCTTTCTTT. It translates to CASSPGPLNTEAFF.

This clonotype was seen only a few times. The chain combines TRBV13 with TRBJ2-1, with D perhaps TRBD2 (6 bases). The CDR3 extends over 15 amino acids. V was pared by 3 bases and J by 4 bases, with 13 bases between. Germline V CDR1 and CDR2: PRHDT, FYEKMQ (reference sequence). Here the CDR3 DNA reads TGTGCCAGCAGCTTGCGGGGCGGGCAGTACAATGAGCAGTTCTTC. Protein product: CASSLRGGQYNEQFF.